One T cell receptor (beta chain) is described in this entry. This clonotype has a count of ten or more. The antigen it recognizes is unknown. No base qualities exist here, and no much larger clone lies one base off it. This record comes from a study of early T cells in non-severe SARS-CoV-2 infection (dated by TCRdb to the early 2020s). Background on the whole study: Because TCR sequencing was done on bulk RNA from unsorted whole blood, the alpha and beta chains could not be paired. General findings and caveats noted by the study authors: VDJdb matching was skewed toward anti-spike CD8 responses, so virus-specific expansions were likely underestimated and private and CD4 specificities were missed.

The library came from 5' RACE. TCRdb records NextSeq 500 as the sequencer. Unique molecular identifiers were attached to individual cDNA molecules in the TCR library protocol so that sequencing error and PCR bias could be corrected. Both TCR alpha and beta chains were sequenced, and tight co-correlation was observed between alpha and beta sequence abundances in each sample. Processing in the source paper ran as follows. V gene, J gene and CDR3 annotation of TCR sequences was performed with Decombinator V4. Expanded TCRs were defined as changing significantly between any two time points under a Poisson model with p below 0.0001. TCR abundances were normalised to the total number of TCRs sequenced per sample and expressed as counts per million. VDJdb, accessed 1 November 2021, was searched for CMV, EBV and SARS-CoV-2 annotated TCRs, with TCRs annotated for multiple antigens excluded. The raw public reads went through TCRdb reprocessing: fastp at Q25, MiXCR clone calling, in-frame beta chains kept. Entries that share a CDR3 protein sequence are merged under the most common genes and DNA. Here the V and J calls rest on TCRdb's processing, not on the authors' analysis. For this sample there are around 94,000 distinct CDR3 sequences; under 15% appear just once. Of the sample, about 6% falls within the top ten clones.

The study was a case-control design nested within a healthcare worker cohort in London, UK, with weekly nasopharyngeal swab PCR tests and blood sampling. Healthcare workers were recruited between 23 and 31 March 2020, during the week of the UK lockdown, and were followed weekly for up to about 16 weeks. Sequenced input: whole blood. The clonotype was recovered from an adult who was a healthcare worker with PCR-confirmed SARS-CoV-2 infection or an uninfected control (not recorded which).

The CDR3: CATKPGLATYEQYF. The DNA is TGTGCCACGAAACCGGGACTAGCTACCTACGAGCAGTACTTC. The V and J genes are TRBV2 and TRBJ2-7, with 9 bases matching TRBD2. Trimming takes 10 bases off V and 2 bases off J; junction bases not matched to a gene: 9. As encoded in the germline V gene, CDR1 is SNHLY while CDR2 is FYNNEI. Its CDR3 holds 14 amino acids, cysteine through phenylalanine. Kept here is only the CDR3 DNA, which spans 42 bases and is read in frame from base 1.